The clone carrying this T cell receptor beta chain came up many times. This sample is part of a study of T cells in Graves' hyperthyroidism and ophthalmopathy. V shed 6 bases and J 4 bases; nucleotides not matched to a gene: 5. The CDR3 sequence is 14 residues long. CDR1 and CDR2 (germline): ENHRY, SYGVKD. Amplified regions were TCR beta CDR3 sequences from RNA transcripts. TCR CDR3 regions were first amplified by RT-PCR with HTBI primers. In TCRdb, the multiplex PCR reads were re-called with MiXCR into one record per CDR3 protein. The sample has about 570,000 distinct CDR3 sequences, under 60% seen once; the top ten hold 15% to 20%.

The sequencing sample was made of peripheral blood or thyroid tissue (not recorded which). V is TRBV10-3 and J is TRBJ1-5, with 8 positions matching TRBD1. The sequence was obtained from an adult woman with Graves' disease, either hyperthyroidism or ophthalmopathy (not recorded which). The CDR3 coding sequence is TGTGCCATCAGGGAACAGGGGGAAAATCAGCCCCAGCATTTT. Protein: CAIREQGENQPQHF.